This TCR beta chain derives from a study of OX40 agonist ivuxolimab in advanced cancers. Study-wide background: Ivuxolimab, an antibody acting as an agonist of OX40 (CD134), was used to treat patients. Three patients had partial responses: one hepatocellular carcinoma, two cutaneous melanoma.

The J segment lost 6 bases and the V segment lost 5 bases, leaving 12 bases of the junction unmatched. This CDR3 comprises 17 residues. Germline loops: CDR1 LNHNV, CDR2 YYDKDF (reference sequence). This clone has more than one count but fewer than ten. The antigen remains undetermined. Whole-study findings and limits: At doses 0.1 to 3.0 mg/kg, CD4+ and CD8+ clones expanded.

Peripheral blood came from all dose cohorts at three timepoints. The data were produced by immunoSEQ multiplex PCR, yet TCRdb's version contains in-frame clones alone and is incomplete. Of around 100,000 clones listed, 90% to 97% are singletons. This sample comprised CD4+ or CD8+ T cells sorted from blood, obtained in a trial of the OX40 agonist ivuxolimab. The TCR sequence derives from an adult with an advanced solid tumor such as melanoma, head and neck, liver or kidney cancer. The V call is TRBV15, the J call TRBJ2-1; 11 bases align to TRBD2. In DNA, the CDR3 is TGTGCCACCAGCGGAACTAGCGGGGGCACCAAAATCAATGAGCAGTTCTTC. Translating gives CATSGTSGGTKINEQFF.